This T cell receptor beta chain is drawn from a study of Graves' ophthalmopathy and Graves' hyperthyroidism. RNA transcripts yielded amplified TCR beta CDR3 regions. HTBI primers were employed in first-round RT-PCR, then a second-round multiplex PCR followed. TCRdb redid the calling of the multiplex PCR reads with MiXCR, one entry per CDR3 protein. The repertoire consists of around 1.1 million distinct CDR3 sequences, with 35% to 45% occurring once and the leading ten covering around 10%. The CDR3 consists of 17 residues. The J segment lost 4 bases and the V segment lost 3 bases, leaving 6 bases of the junction unmatched. Germline lookup yields CDR1 SEHNR and CDR2 FQNEAQ (reference sequence). People with hyperthyroidism were aged 18 to 65 and newly diagnosed, under 2 months' duration. Other autoimmune diseases, uncontrolled infections, pregnancy or lactation ruled patients out of participation. Study-level results: Appearing in blood as well were most expanded thyroid clonotypes above 0.001 frequency. Ophthalmopathy progression cases were predicted by the model with approximately 70% sensitivity and roughly 72% specificity.

In this sample, this clonotype turned up many times. The target antigen is unknown. The TCR comes from an adult man with Graves' hyperthyroidism. Sequencing was carried out using peripheral blood or thyroid tissue (not recorded which). The gene calls are TRBV7-9 and TRBJ2-6, with 10 positions matching TRBD1. CDR3 nucleotide sequence: TGTGCCAGCAGCTTGGGGACAGGGGTCTCGGGGGCCAACGTCCTGACTTTC. Translation: CASSLGTGVSGANVLTF.